The 23 T cell receptor beta chains below were found in one sample sequenced in a study of cytomegalovirus exposure and HLA in healthy donors. Produced via immunoSEQ multiplex PCR; TCRdb's table is partial and in-frame only. The repertoire holds 250,000 to 400,000 clones, with around 90% as singletons. Specimen: PBMCs. The receptor source for this set is a man aged 25 to 45 in good health and CMV-seronegative.

V and J are TRBV11-2 and TRBJ2-3; 8 positions agree with TRBD2. V lost 5 bases to trimming and J lost 4 bases; unmatched junction nucleotides: 5. The CDR3 totals 14 residues. Germline V CDR1 and CDR2: SGHAT, FQNNGV. CDR3 amino acids: CASSVAGGPDTQYF. CDR3 bases: TGTGCCAGCAGCGTGGCGGGGGGCCCAGATACGCAGTATTTT.

This clone appeared a single time. The chain recombines TRBV10-1 with TRBJ1-4; 9 nucleotides line up with TRBD1. The CDR3 consists of 13 residues. Trimming took 5 bases from V and 8 from J; bases not matched to a gene: 3. Germline V gives CDR1 WNHNN, CDR2 SYGVQD (reference sequence). The CDR3 region is CASSRQGDEKLFF. The CDR3 nucleotides read TGCGCCAGCAGTCGACAGGGGGACGAAAAACTGTTTTTT.

The chain links TRBV10-3 to TRBJ1-1, with D possibly TRBD1 on 5 matching bases. CDR3 length: 16 residues. Germline V lookup: CDR1 ENHRY, CDR2 SYGVKD. V lost 5 bases, J lost 3 bases, and 19 bases lay in between. The CDR3 DNA sequence: TGTGCCATCAGTCAATTGGGACTGCGGGCGGACACTGAAGCTTTCTTT. Encoded protein: CAISQLGLRADTEAFF.

The chain links TRBV7-6 to TRBJ1-6; D is undetermined. Trimming shortened V by 4 bases and J by 9 bases, and 10 bases separated the two germline ends. Germline-derived CDR1 and CDR2 are SGHVS and FNYEAQ. The CDR3 is 13 amino acids. The CDR3 protein is CASSSNYGSPLHF. CDR3 DNA: TGTGCCAGCAGCTCAAACTATGGTTCACCCCTCCACTTT.

The chain combines TRBV4-3 with TRBJ2-6; D is perhaps TRBD1 (6 bases). The germline CDR1 and CDR2 sequences are LGHNA and YSLEER. CDR3 length: 19 residues. V was trimmed by 2 bases and J by 0 bases, leaving 17 bases between them. As DNA, the CDR3 is TGCGCCAGCAGCCAACATCCCGGGGACACGGCCTCTGGGGCCAACGTCCTGACTTTC. It yields the protein CASSQHPGDTASGANVLTF.

The chain links TRBV2 to TRBJ1-2; maybe TRBD1 (5 bases). V was cut by 2 bases and J by 5 bases, with 9 bases left in between. The germline CDR1 and CDR2 sequences are SNHLY and FYNNEI. The CDR3 runs 13 residues. This chain's CDR3 is CASSERAGYGYTF. Written as DNA, the CDR3 is TGTGCCAGCAGTGAACGGGCAGGGTATGGCTACACCTTC. The entire variable domain, with the rest obtained from reference TRBV2 and TRBJ1-2, is as follows: EPEVTQTPSHQVTQMGQEVILRCVPISNHLYFYWYRQILGQKVEFLVSFYNNEISEKSEIFDDQFSVERPDGSNFTLKIRSTKLEDSAMYFCASSERAGYGYTFGSGTRLTVV.

This clone was counted only a few times. The chain combines TRBV10-3 with TRBJ2-7, with D possibly being TRBD2 (5 bases). CDR1 is ENHRY and CDR2 is SYGVKD in the germline V gene. Trimming removed 8 bases at V and 0 bases at J, with 11 bases between. The CDR3 length is 13 residues. CDR3 nucleotide sequence: TGTGCCATCTTGGACTCCAGCTCCTACGAGCAGTACTTC. Its translation is CAILDSSSYEQYF.

The chain carries TRBV5-4 and TRBJ2-1; 7 bases align to TRBD1. Germline V CDR1 and CDR2: SGHNT, YYREEE (reference sequence). CDR3 length: 13 residues. Trimming removed 2 bases from V and 8 bases from J; junction bases left unmatched: 4. DNA of the CDR3: TGTGCCAGCAGCTTCCTAGGGGGCGATGAGCAGTTCTTC. It specifies CASSFLGGDEQFF.

The genes are TRBV7-9 and TRBJ2-7; 12 nucleotides agree with TRBD1. In germline, CDR1 is SEHNR, CDR2 FQNEAQ (reference sequence). The CDR3 runs to 16 residues. V was pared by 2 bases and J by 1 base, with 3 bases of the junction left unmatched. The DNA for the CDR3 is TGTGCCAGCAGCTTACGGGGACAGGGGGCTTCCTACGAGCAGTACTTC. Protein: CASSLRGQGASYEQYF.

V and J are TRBV5-6 and TRBJ2-3; D possibly corresponds to TRBD1 (6 bases). The CDR3 extends over 13 amino acids. The germline V gene has CDR1 SGHDT and CDR2 YYEEEE. The ends were cut back, 2 bases at V and 3 bases at J, with 7 bases in the middle. CDR3 nucleotides: TGTGCCAGCAGCTTCGACAGGACAGATACGCAGTATTTT. Its translation: CASSFDRTDTQYF.

This clone showed up just once. The chain links TRBV19 to TRBJ2-5; the D is unclear. The CDR3 extends over 13 amino acids. Trimming cost V 3 bases and J 2 bases, with 7 bases left between them. Germline CDR1 is LNHDA and CDR2 is SQIVND (reference sequence). CDR3 DNA sequence: TGTGCCAGTAGTATCAGGCAGCAAGAGACCCAGTACTTC. Encoded protein: CASSIRQQETQYF.

J is TRBJ1-2 and V is TRBV5-5, with TRBD1 matching over 7 bases. This CDR3 spans 14 amino acids. V shed 5 bases and J 4 bases; nucleotides not matched to a gene: 8. The germline V gene encodes CDR1 SGHKS and CDR2 YYEKEE (reference sequence). The chain's CDR3 is CASSWGQSPYGYTF. The CDR3 DNA reads as TGTGCCAGCAGTTGGGGACAGTCGCCCTATGGCTACACCTTC.

This clone was detected once. The rearrangement uses TRBV4-1 and TRBJ2-7; 7 bases are shared with TRBD1. Germline assignment: CDR1 MGHRA and CDR2 YSYEKL. Trimming took 0 bases from V and 2 from J; bases not matched to a gene: 4. The CDR3 loop spans 15 amino acids. This chain's CDR3 is CASSQEKRGPYEQYF. CDR3 DNA: TGCGCCAGCAGCCAAGAGAAAAGGGGGCCCTACGAGCAGTACTTC.

The rearrangement joins TRBV2 to TRBJ2-7; no reliable D call. Trimming shortened V by 3 bases and J by 0 bases, and 9 bases separated the two germline ends. Germline CDR1 SNHLY, CDR2 FYNNEI. The CDR3 is 14 residues long. CDR3 DNA sequence: TGTGCCAGCAGTGATAATTCTTTCTCCTACGAGCAGTACTTC. It codes for CASSDNSFSYEQYF. The variable domain in full, completed from reference TRBV2 and TRBJ2-7, reads EPEVTQTPSHQVTQMGQEVILRCVPISNHLYFYWYRQILGQKVEFLVSFYNNEISEKSEIFDDQFSVERPDGSNFTLKIRSTKLEDSAMYFCASSDNSFSYEQYFGPGTRLTVT.

J is TRBJ2-7 and V is TRBV5-1, with TRBD1 as a possible D gene (6 bases). Germline loops: CDR1 SGHRS, CDR2 YFSETQ. V dropped 4 bases and J dropped 5 bases, with 13 bases sitting between them. The CDR3 is 13 residues long. The CDR3 sequence: CASSLTGGHEQYF. The CDR3 nucleotides are TGCGCCAGCAGCCTGACTGGGGGCCACGAGCAGTACTTC.

This rearrangement joins TRBV2 to TRBJ2-3; the D gene is possibly TRBD1 (6 bases). This CDR3 region has 15 residues. V lost 7 bases and J lost 0, with 14 bases in between. Germline V gene data show CDR1 as SNHLY and CDR2 as FYNNEI. DNA of the CDR3: TGTGCCAGCAAGGTTCAGGGGATGAGCACAGATACGCAGTATTTT. Protein sequence: CASKVQGMSTDTQYF.

The gene calls are TRBV5-6 and TRBJ2-1, with no clear D. The germline gives CDR1 SGHDT, CDR2 YYEEEE. V was trimmed by 1 base and J by 6 bases, leaving 8 bases between them. This CDR3 comprises 13 residues. The CDR3 region is CASSLLSVNEQFF. The CDR3 nucleotides read TGTGCCAGCAGCTTGTTGAGCGTCAATGAGCAGTTCTTC.

A single count supports this clone. The V call is TRBV4-2, the J call TRBJ2-7; 7 bases line up with TRBD1. Germline CDR1 is LGHNA and CDR2 is YNFKEQ. The CDR3 contains 14 residues. The J segment lost 5 bases and the V segment lost 1 base, leaving 5 bases of the junction unmatched. The CDR3 DNA reads TGTGCCAGCAGCCAAGGAGGGGGCGAGGACGAGCAGTACTTC. Protein product: CASSQGGGEDEQYF.

J is TRBJ1-2 and V is TRBV19; 8 bases map to TRBD1. J was trimmed by 4 bases and V by 3 bases; bases with no gene match: 7. The CDR3 loop spans 15 amino acids. The V gene's germline CDR1 is LNHDA and CDR2 SQIVND (reference sequence). In DNA form, the CDR3 reads TGTGCCAGTAGTATCCTACTACAGGGGGGCTATGGCTACACCTTC. This sequence encodes CASSILLQGGYGYTF.

The V call is TRBV30, the J call TRBJ1-4, with 10 bases that match TRBD1. This CDR3 is 15 amino acids long. With 1 base clipped from V and 5 bases from J, the junction kept 4 bases outside the gene matches. CDR1 is GTSNPN, CDR2 SVGIG, per germline (reference sequence). CDR3 region: CAWSAGQGLNEKLFF. DNA of the CDR3: TGTGCCTGGAGTGCGGGACAGGGGTTAAATGAAAAACTGTTTTTT.

The rearrangement joins TRBV2 to TRBJ2-7; 12 nucleotides line up with TRBD2. After removal of 6 bases from V and 2 bases from J, the junction contained 5 bases not matched to a gene. The CDR3 has 15 residues. CDR1 is SNHLY and CDR2 is FYNNEI in the germline V gene. The CDR3 is CASSSPSGGAYEQYF. Here the CDR3 DNA reads TGTGCCAGCAGCTCCCCTAGCGGGGGGGCCTACGAGCAGTACTTC.

This clone was counted a single time. The CDR3 DNA reads TGTGCCAGCAGTTATCAGGGGGTCGGGGAGCTGTTTTTT. Its protein product is CASSYQGVGELFF. J is TRBJ2-2 and V is TRBV6-5, with 7 positions matching TRBD1. The CDR3 consists of 13 residues. The germline V gene encodes CDR1 MNHEY and CDR2 SVGAGI. The junction had 2 bases not matched to a gene; V was cut back by 3 bases and J by 7 bases.

This chain uses TRBV6-5 with TRBJ2-7; 8 positions agree with TRBD2. There are 14 residues in the CDR3. J gave up 6 bases and V 2 bases, and 6 bases lay outside the gene matches. The V gene's germline CDR1 is MNHEY and CDR2 SVGAGI. This chain's CDR3 is CASSYQAGAFEQYF. In DNA form, the CDR3 reads TGTGCCAGCAGTTACCAAGCGGGGGCTTTCGAGCAGTACTTC.